This T cell receptor (beta chain) was sequenced during a study of radiotherapy plus CTLA-4 blockade in lung cancer. Germline CDR1 and CDR2: SEHNR and FQNEAQ (reference sequence). CDR3 length equals 13 residues. V gave up 5 bases and J gave up 6 bases, with 13 bases separating them. Alongside CTLA-4 blockade with ipilimumab, patients with chemo-refractory metastatic non-small-cell lung cancer received focal radiation. A word on this clone: The antigen is not known.

General study points: Blood saw expansion of tumor-derived TCR clones after radiotherapy plus ipilimumab. Together with interferon-beta, which increased in serum after radiation, early dynamic changes in blood T cell clones were reportedly the best predictors of response.

Libraries were prepared by immunoSEQ multiplex PCR; TCRdb keeps only in-frame clonotypes and omits some of them. The sample yields roughly 110,000 clones, about 83% seen once. This specimen was peripheral blood, taken from a patient treated with radiotherapy plus ipilimumab. This clonotype originated in a human donor with non-small cell lung cancer that progressed on radiotherapy plus ipilimumab. Some clones in this sample may be carry-over from other donors' samples. V and J are TRBV7-9 and TRBJ1-2, with no clear D. Here the CDR3 reads CASSEMGSDGYTF. Written as DNA, the CDR3 is TGTGCCAGCAGCGAGATGGGGTCGGATGGCTACACCTTC.